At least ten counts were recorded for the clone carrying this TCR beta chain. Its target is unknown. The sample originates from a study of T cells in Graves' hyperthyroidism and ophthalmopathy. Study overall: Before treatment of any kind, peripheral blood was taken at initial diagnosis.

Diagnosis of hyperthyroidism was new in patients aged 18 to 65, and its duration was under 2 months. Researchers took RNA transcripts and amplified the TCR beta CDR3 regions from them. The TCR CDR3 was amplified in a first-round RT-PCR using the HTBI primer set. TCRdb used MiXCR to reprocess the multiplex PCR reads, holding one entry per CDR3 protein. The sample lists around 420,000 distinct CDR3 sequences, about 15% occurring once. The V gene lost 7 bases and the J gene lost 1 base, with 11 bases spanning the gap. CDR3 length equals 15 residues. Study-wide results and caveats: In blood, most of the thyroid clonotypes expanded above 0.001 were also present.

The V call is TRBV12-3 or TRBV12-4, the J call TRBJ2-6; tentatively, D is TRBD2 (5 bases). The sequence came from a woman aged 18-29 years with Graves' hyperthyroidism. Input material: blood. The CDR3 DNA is TGTGCCAGCACTAGAACGGGGTCTGGGGCCAACGTCCTGACTTTC. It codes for CASTRTGSGANVLTF.